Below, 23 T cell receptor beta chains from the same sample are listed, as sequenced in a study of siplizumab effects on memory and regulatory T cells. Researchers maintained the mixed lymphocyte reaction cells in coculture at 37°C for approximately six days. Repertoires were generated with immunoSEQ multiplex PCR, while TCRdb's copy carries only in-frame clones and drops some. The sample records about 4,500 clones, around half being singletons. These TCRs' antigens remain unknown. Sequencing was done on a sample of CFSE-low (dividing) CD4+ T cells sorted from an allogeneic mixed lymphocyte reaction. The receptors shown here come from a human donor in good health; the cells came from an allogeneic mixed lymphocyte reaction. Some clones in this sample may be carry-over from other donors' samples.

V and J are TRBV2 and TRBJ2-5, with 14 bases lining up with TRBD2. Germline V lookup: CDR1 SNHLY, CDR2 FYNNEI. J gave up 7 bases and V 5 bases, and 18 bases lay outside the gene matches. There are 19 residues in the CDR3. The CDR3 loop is CASSHLGLAGGHSGRTQYF. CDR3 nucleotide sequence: TGTGCCAGCAGTCATTTAGGACTAGCGGGAGGCCACTCCGGACGGACCCAGTACTTC.

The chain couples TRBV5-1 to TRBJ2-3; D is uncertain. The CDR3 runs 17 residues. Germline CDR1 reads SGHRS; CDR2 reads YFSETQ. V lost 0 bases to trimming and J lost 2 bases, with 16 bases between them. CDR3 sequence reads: CASSLAKTARSTDTQYF. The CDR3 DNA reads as TGCGCCAGCAGCTTGGCCAAAACAGCGCGATCCACAGATACGCAGTATTTT.

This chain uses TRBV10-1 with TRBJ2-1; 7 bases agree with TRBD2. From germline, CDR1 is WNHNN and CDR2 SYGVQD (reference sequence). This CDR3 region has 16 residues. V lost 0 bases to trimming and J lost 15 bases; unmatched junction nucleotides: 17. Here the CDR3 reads CASSESLVGNGRIPFF. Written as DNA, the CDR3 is TGCGCCAGCAGTGAGTCGCTGGTCGGAAACGGGAGGATCCCGTTCTTC.

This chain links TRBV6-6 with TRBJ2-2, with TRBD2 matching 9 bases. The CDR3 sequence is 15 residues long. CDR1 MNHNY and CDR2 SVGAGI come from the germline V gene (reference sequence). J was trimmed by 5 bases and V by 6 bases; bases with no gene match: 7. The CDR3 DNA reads TGTGCCAGCAGGGCCAGCGGGAGGCGTACCGGGGAGCTGTTTTTT. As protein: CASRASGRRTGELFF.

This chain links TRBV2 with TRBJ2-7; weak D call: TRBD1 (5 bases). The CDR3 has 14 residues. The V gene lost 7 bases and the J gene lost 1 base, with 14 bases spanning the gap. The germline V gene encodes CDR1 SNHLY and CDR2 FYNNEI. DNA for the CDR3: TGTGCCAGCAAAGTGGGCAGGGCATCCTACGAGCAGTACTTC. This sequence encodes CASKVGRASYEQYF.

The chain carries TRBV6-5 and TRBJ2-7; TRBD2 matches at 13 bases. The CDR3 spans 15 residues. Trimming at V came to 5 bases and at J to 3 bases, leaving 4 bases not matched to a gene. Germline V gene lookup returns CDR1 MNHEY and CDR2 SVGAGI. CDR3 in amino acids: CASSRWTSGSYEQYF. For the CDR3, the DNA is TGTGCCAGCAGTCGTTGGACTAGCGGGAGCTACGAGCAGTACTTC.

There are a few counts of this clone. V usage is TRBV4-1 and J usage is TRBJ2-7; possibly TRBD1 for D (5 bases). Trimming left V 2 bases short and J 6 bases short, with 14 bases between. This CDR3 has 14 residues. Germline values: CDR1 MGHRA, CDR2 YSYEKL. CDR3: CASSQWQGIGEQYF. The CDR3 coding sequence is TGCGCCAGCAGCCAATGGCAGGGTATAGGCGAGCAGTACTTC.

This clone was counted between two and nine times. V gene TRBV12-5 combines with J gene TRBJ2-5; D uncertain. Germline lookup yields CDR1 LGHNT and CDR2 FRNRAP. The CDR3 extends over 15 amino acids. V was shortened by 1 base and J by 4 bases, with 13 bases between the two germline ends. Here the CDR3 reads CASGLGLGGLETQYF. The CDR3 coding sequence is TGTGCTAGTGGTTTGGGACTGGGCGGTCTAGAGACCCAGTACTTC.

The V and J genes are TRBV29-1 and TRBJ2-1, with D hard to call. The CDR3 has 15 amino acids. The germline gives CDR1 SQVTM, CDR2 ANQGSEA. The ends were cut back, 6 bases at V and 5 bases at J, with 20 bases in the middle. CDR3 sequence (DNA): TGCAGCGTGACCCCGCAGTTAATCAGAAACAATGAGCAGTTCTTC. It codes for CSVTPQLIRNNEQFF.

CDR3 loop: CASSPTGAEPYTF. CDR3 in DNA: TGTGCCAGCTCACCAACGGGGGCAGAACCCTACACCTTC. The V gene is TRBV18, the J gene TRBJ1-2; tentative D call: TRBD1 (6 bases). This CDR3 has 13 amino acids. With 2 bases removed from V and 10 bases from J, the gap between germline ends came to 14 bases. Germline CDR1 is KGHSH and CDR2 is LQKENI.

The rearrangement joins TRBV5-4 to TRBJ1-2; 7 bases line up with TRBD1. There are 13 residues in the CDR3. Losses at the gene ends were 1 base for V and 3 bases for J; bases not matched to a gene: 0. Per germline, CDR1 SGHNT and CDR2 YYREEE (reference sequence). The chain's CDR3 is CASSLQGDYGYTF. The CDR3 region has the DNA TGTGCCAGCAGCTTGCAGGGGGACTATGGCTACACCTTC. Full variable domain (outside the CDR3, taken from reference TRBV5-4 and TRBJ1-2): ETGVTQSPTHLIKTRGQQVTLRCSSQSGHNTVSWYQQALGQGPQFIFQYYREEENGRGNFPPRFSGLQFPNYSSELNVNALELDDSALYLCASSLQGDYGYTFGSGTRLTVV.

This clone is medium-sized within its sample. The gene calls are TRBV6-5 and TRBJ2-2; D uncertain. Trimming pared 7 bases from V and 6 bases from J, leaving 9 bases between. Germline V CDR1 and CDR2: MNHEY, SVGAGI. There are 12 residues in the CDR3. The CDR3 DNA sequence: TGTGCCAGCAAACCGAGCCCCGGGGAGCTGTTTTTT. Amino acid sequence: CASKPSPGELFF.

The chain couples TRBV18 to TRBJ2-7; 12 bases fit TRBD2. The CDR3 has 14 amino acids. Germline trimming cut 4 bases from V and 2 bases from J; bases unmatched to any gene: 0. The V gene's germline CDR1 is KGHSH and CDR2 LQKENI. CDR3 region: CASSRTSGTYEQYF. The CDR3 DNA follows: TGTGCCAGCTCACGGACTAGCGGGACCTACGAGCAGTACTTC.

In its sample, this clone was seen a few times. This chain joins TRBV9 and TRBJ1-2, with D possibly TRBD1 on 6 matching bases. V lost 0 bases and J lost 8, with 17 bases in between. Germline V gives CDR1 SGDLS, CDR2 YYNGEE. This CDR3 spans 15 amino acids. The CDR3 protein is CASSVVPGVEGGYTF. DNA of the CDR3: TGTGCCAGCAGCGTAGTCCCAGGGGTAGAGGGGGGCTACACCTTC.

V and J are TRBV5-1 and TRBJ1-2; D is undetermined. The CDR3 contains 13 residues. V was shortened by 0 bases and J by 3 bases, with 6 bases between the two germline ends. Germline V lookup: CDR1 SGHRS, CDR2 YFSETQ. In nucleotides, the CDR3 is TGCGCCAGCAGCTTGGGCGGGGACTATGGCTACACCTTC. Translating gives CASSLGGDYGYTF. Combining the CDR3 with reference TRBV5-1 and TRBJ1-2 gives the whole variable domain KAGVTQTPRYLIKTRGQQVTLSCSPISGHRSVSWYQQTPGQGLQFLFEYFSETQRNKGNFPGRFSGRQFSNSRSEMNVSTLELGDSALYLCASSLGGDYGYTFGSGTRLTVV.

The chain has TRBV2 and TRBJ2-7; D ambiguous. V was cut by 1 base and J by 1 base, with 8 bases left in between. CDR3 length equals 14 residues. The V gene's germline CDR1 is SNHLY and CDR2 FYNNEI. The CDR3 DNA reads TGTGCCAGCAGTGAAGATGTCGGGTCCTACGAGCAGTACTTC. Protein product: CASSEDVGSYEQYF.

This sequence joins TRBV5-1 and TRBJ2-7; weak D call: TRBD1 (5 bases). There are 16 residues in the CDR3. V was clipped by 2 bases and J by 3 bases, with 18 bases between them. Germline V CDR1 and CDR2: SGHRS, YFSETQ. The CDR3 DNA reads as TGCGCCAGCAGCTTCTCCACGTCGACAGAGATCTACGAGCAGTACTTC. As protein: CASSFSTSTEIYEQYF.

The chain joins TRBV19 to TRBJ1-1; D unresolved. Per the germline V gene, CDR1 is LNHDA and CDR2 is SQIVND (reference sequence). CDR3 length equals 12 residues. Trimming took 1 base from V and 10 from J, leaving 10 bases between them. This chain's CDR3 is CASSIAGGRAFF. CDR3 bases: TGTGCCAGTAGTATAGCAGGAGGTCGAGCTTTCTTT.

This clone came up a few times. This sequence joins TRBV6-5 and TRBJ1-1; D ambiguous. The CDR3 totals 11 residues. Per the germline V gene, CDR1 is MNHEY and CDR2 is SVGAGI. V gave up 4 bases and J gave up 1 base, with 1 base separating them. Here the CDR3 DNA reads TGTGCCAGCAGTTCGAACACTGAAGCTTTCTTT. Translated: CASSSNTEAFF.

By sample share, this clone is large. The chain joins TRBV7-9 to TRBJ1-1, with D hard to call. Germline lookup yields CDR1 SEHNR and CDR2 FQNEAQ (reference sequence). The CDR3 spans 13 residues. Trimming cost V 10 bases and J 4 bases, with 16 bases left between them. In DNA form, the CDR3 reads TGTGCCACCCTCCTATTGGGCGGCACTGAAGCTTTCTTT. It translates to CATLLLGGTEAFF.

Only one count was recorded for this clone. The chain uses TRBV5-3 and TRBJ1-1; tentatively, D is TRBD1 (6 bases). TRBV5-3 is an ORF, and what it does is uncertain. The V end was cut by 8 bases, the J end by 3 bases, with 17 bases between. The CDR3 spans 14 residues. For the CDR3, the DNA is TGTGCCAGTCCCGCGGGGGGCGGGGACACTGAAGCTTTCTTT. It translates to CASPAGGGDTEAFF.

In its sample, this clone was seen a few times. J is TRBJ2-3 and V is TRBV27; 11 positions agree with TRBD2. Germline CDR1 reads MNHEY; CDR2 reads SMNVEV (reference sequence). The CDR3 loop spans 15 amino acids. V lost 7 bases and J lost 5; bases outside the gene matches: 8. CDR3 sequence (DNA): TGTGCCAGCACTCCGGGACTAGCGGTCGGAGATACGCAGTATTTT. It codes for CASTPGLAVGDTQYF.

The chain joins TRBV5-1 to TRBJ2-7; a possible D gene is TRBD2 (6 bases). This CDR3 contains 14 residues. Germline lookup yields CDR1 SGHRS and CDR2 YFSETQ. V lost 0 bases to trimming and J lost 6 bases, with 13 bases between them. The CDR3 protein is CASSLASGVGEQYF. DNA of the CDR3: TGCGCCAGCAGCTTGGCCTCGGGGGTCGGCGAGCAGTACTTC.